This TCR beta chain was documented in a study of shared clonotypes between healthy human individuals. General study points: Only blood was sampled; tissue repertoires likely differ. The expectation was that sequencing depth would affect clonotype sharing among donors.

Comment on this clone: Its specificity is not known.

The CDR3 covers 12 residues. V lost 2 bases and J lost 3, with 1 base in between. Looked up from germline, CDR1 is MNHNY and CDR2 is SVGAGI (reference sequence). Generated by immunoSEQ multiplex PCR, the TCRdb table keeps only in-frame clones and is missing some. This sample has about 340,000 clones, with more than 60% found just once. Each of the donors was a healthy adult who was HIV-negative and had not had a recent acute infection or vaccination. Every donor was a Caucasian adult from Nashville, Tennessee. The sequenced sample consisted of memory CD4+ T cells sorted from blood. Subset here: CD45RA-negative fraction. This chain connects TRBV6-6 to TRBJ2-2; D unresolved. The clonotype was recovered from a man under 40 in good health. The CDR3 sequence is CASSYHTGELFF. The DNA of the CDR3 is TGTGCCAGCAGTTACCACACCGGGGAGCTGTTTTTT.